One TCR beta chain is described in this entry. No antigen is known for it. In total, each donor contributed a single heparinised blood draw that averaged roughly 100 mL. The sample comes from a study of beta chain features in type 1 diabetes. Study conclusions and caveats: For patients, the naive, central memory and Treg TCRB repertoires appeared more alike than for healthy donors.

Germline CDR1 SGDLS, CDR2 YYNGEE. V was cut by 5 bases and J by 3 bases, with 15 bases left in between. CDR3 length: 14 amino acids. Expressed TCRB transcripts were sequenced because the isolated RNA had all been reverse transcribed beforehand. Some clones are missing from TCRdb's copy, which holds only in-frame ones; the method was immunoSEQ multiplex PCR. There are approximately 250,000 clones in the sample; over 7.5% occur only once, and under 0.045% lies in the top ten. The sequencing input was naive CD4+ T cells from blood. This chain links TRBV9 with TRBJ2-7; D unclear. The receptor was derived from a woman aged 18-29 years in good health. CDR3 residues: CASRPTRRHYEQYF. DNA for the CDR3: TGTGCCAGCAGGCCGACCCGGCGACACTACGAGCAGTACTTC.